The 19 T cell receptor beta chains in this list originate from one sample, sequenced in a study of shared clonotypes between healthy human individuals (dated by TCRdb to between 2020 and 2021). CD8 naive samples consisted of CD45RO-negative cells that were positively selected for CCR7, yielding a CD45RA+CCR7+ population without TemRA cells. Libraries were constructed by the immunoSEQ multiplex PCR assay. TCRdb took over this immuneACCESS table, retaining in-frame rearrangements with V and J assigned. Such tables are incomplete; in checked studies, under half of the missing clones stem from an unresolved V gene, and the remainder is unexplained. The sample table lists some 2,000,000 clones, roughly 94% of them with a count of one. Around 1.1% of the sample is held by the ten biggest clonotypes. Sequenced material: naive CD8+ T cells sorted from blood. Read against the paper, the sample's cell subset or site label means: CD45RA+CCR7+. These TCRs come from a man between 18 and 29 years old in good health.

V is TRBV19 and J is TRBJ1-5; 8 positions match TRBD1. V was pared by 0 bases and J by 3 bases, with 4 bases of the junction left unmatched. The CDR3 loop spans 16 amino acids. CDR1 and CDR2 (germline): LNHDA, SQIVND (reference sequence). DNA of the CDR3: TGTGCCAGTAGTATAGATCAGGGGGCGTTCAATCAGCCCCAGCATTTT. Amino acid sequence: CASSIDQGAFNQPQHF. The whole variable domain, remainder taken from reference TRBV19 and TRBJ1-5, is DGGITQSPKYLFRKEGQNVTLSCEQNLNHDAMYWYRQDPGQGLRLIYYSQIVNDFQKGDIAEGYSVSREKKESFPLTVTSAQKNPTAFYLCASSIDQGAFNQPQHFGDGTRLSIL.

The J gene is TRBJ1-6, the V gene TRBV27; unclear D gene. Trimming shortened V by 5 bases and J by 0 bases, and 14 bases separated the two germline ends. The germline gives CDR1 MNHEY, CDR2 SMNVEV (reference sequence). The length of the CDR3 is 17 residues. The CDR3, as DNA: TGTGCCAGCAGTCCGAACAGCGCAGCCTCCTATAATTCACCCCTCCACTTT. Encoded protein: CASSPNSAASYNSPLHF.

The gene calls are TRBV5-6 and TRBJ2-7; 9 bases are a match to TRBD1. The CDR3 covers 15 residues. J was trimmed by 6 bases and V by 4 bases; bases with no gene match: 11. Germline CDR1 is SGHDT and CDR2 is YYEEEE. The chain's CDR3 is CASSPPLGQGVEQYF. The CDR3 DNA reads as TGTGCCAGCAGCCCCCCTTTGGGACAGGGAGTCGAGCAGTACTTC.

CDR3 in amino acids: CASSSWTDTYEQYF. In DNA, the CDR3 is TGTGCCAGCAGCTCTTGGACGGATACCTACGAGCAGTACTTC. V gene TRBV7-2 combines with J gene TRBJ2-7, with no clear D. Between the trimmed V and J ends, which lost 4 bases and 2 bases, there was a span of 12 bases. This CDR3 contains 14 residues. Germline-derived CDR1 and CDR2 are SGHTA and FQGNSA.

Only one count was recorded for this clone. The chain employs TRBV4-1 and TRBJ2-7; 7 bases match TRBD1. CDR1 and CDR2 (germline): MGHRA, YSYEKL. V lost 5 bases, J lost 3 bases, and 10 bases stayed unmatched. The CDR3 length is 15 residues. The CDR3 nucleotides are TGCGCCAGCAGCTTTCGGACAGGACCAGTCTACGAGCAGTACTTC. Its translation is CASSFRTGPVYEQYF.

This clone was recorded only once. The CDR3 here is CASTFEETQYF. Written as DNA, the CDR3 is TGTGCCAGCACCTTCGAAGAGACCCAGTACTTC. This chain links TRBV6-1 with TRBJ2-5; D remains ambiguous. The CDR3 sequence is 11 residues long. Germline CDR1 MNHNS, CDR2 SASEGT. The germline V and J ends were trimmed by 7 bases and 3 bases, with 6 bases remaining between them.

The chain employs TRBV9 and TRBJ2-7; D call uncertain. The CDR3 has 14 residues. Germline V gives CDR1 SGDLS, CDR2 YYNGEE. The ends were cut back, 3 bases at V and 0 bases at J, with 10 bases in the middle. The CDR3 DNA reads as TGTGCCAGCAGCGAGAGGATGAGCTCCTACGAGCAGTACTTC. Translating gives CASSERMSSYEQYF.

This clone was detected only once. The chain employs TRBV6-1 and TRBJ1-6, with TRBD1 as a possible D gene (5 bases). CDR3 length: 15 amino acids. The V gene's germline CDR1 is MNHNS and CDR2 SASEGT. With 6 bases removed from V and 7 bases from J, the gap between germline ends came to 16 bases. CDR3 DNA: TGTGCCAGCAGGGATCCGGGACTAGGGAATTCACCCCTCCACTTT. This translates into CASRDPGLGNSPLHF.

This chain links TRBV7-9 with TRBJ1-1; D is possibly TRBD1 (6 bases). Trimming stripped 4 bases from V and 0 bases from J, with 18 bases between. The CDR3 is 17 residues long. Looked up from germline, CDR1 is SEHNR and CDR2 is FQNEAQ (reference sequence). CDR3 DNA: TGTGCCAGCAGCTCAACAGAAAGGGGGGAGGTGAACACTGAAGCTTTCTTT. It is translated as CASSSTERGEVNTEAFF.

On this clone: This sample also contains other DNA sequences that code for the same CDR3. The chain has TRBV27 and TRBJ2-2, with D possibly TRBD2 on 5 matching bases. The germline V gene encodes CDR1 MNHEY and CDR2 SMNVEV (reference sequence). The CDR3 has 14 residues. V shed 1 base and J shed 3 bases, with 6 bases lying between them. Here the CDR3 reads CASSLWGDTGELFF. CDR3 nucleotides: TGTGCCAGCAGTTTATGGGGAGACACCGGGGAGCTGTTTTTT.

The chain joins TRBV6-5 to TRBJ2-7; D gene ambiguous. Trimming pared 5 bases from V and 7 bases from J, leaving 12 bases between. The germline CDR1 and CDR2 sequences are MNHEY and SVGAGI. This CDR3 contains 12 residues. Here the CDR3 reads CASSHERKEQYF. Written as DNA, the CDR3 is TGTGCCAGCAGTCACGAGAGGAAAGAGCAGTACTTC.

The rearrangement uses TRBV7-6 and TRBJ2-7; D may match TRBD1 or TRBD2 (5 bases each). The CDR3 length is 14 residues. Trimming removed 4 bases at V and 3 bases at J, with 13 bases between. Looked up from germline, CDR1 is SGHVS and CDR2 is FNYEAQ. The DNA for the CDR3 is TGTGCCAGCAGCTCGGGACCGACGCTCTACGAGCAGTACTTC. Protein: CASSSGPTLYEQYF.

The rearrangement joins TRBV7-9 to TRBJ2-2; a possible D gene is TRBD2 (5 bases). The germline V and J ends were trimmed by 3 bases and 1 base, with 15 bases remaining between them. From germline, CDR1 is SEHNR and CDR2 FQNEAQ (reference sequence). The CDR3 covers 17 residues. The CDR3 DNA is TGTGCCAGCAGCTTCTCGTTCGTGGGAGAGAACACCGGGGAGCTGTTTTTT. Its translation: CASSFSFVGENTGELFF.

The sample holds one count of this clone. The chain combines TRBV10-3 with TRBJ2-1; 10 bases map to TRBD2. Looked up from germline, CDR1 is ENHRY and CDR2 is SYGVKD. Trimming cost V 0 bases and J 2 bases; bases outside gene matches: 7. There are 18 residues in the CDR3. The CDR3 spells CAISESFGLADPYNEQFF. The CDR3 region has the DNA TGTGCCATCAGTGAGTCTTTCGGACTAGCGGACCCCTACAATGAGCAGTTCTTC.

The chain links TRBV11-3 to TRBJ1-1; D might be TRBD1 (5 bases). The CDR3 has 12 residues. Looked up from germline, CDR1 is SGHNT and CDR2 is YENEEA. V lost 5 bases, J lost 4 bases, and 8 bases lay in between. The DNA for the CDR3 is TGTGCCAGCAGCGGGGGGGGCACTGAAGCTTTCTTT. It yields the protein CASSGGGTEAFF.

The chain joins TRBV14 to TRBJ2-7, with D perhaps matching TRBD1 (6 bases). The CDR3 runs to 11 residues. Germline V CDR1 and CDR2: SGHDN, FVKESK. V was clipped by 0 bases and J by 12 bases, with 9 bases between them. The CDR3 region is CASSQEGARYF. The CDR3, as DNA: TGTGCCAGCAGCCAAGAGGGGGCGAGGTACTTC.

This rearrangement joins TRBV5-6 to TRBJ2-1; D uncertain. Deletions cut 1 base from V and 4 bases from J, with 6 bases between. There are 13 residues in the CDR3. CDR1 is SGHDT, CDR2 YYEEEE, per germline. The CDR3 nucleotides read TGTGCCAGCAGCTTGACAGTTTACAATGAGCAGTTCTTC. It codes for CASSLTVYNEQFF.

The chain couples TRBV6-1 to TRBJ1-4, with 8 bases that match TRBD1. This CDR3 contains 18 residues. Germline V lookup: CDR1 MNHNS, CDR2 SASEGT. J was trimmed by 2 bases and V by 3 bases; bases with no gene match: 11. CDR3 loop: CASSDMRQGIMTNEKLFF. The CDR3 nucleotides read TGTGCCAGCAGTGATATGAGACAGGGGATTATGACTAATGAAAAACTGTTTTTT.

V gene TRBV6-5 combines with J gene TRBJ1-1; D is unclear. The germline V gene encodes CDR1 MNHEY and CDR2 SVGAGI. The CDR3 runs 13 residues. Trimming shortened V by 2 bases and J by 4 bases, and 8 bases separated the two germline ends. This CDR3 is CASSYEEATEAFF. CDR3 DNA: TGTGCCAGCAGTTACGAGGAGGCCACTGAAGCTTTCTTT.